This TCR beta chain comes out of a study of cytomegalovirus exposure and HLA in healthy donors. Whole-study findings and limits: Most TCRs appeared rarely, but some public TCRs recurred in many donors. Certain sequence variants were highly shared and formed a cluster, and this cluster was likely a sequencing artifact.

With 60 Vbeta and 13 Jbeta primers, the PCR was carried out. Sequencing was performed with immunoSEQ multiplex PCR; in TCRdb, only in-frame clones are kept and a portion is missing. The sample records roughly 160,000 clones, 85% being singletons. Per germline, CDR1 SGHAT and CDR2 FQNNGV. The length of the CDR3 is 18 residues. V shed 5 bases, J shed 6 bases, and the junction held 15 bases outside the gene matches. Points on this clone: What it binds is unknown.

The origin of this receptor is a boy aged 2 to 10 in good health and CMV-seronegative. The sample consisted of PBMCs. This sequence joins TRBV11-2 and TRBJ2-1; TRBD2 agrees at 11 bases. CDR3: CASSPRGVGTSGFNEQFF. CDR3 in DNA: TGTGCCAGCAGCCCGCGGGGTGTGGGGACTAGCGGTTTCAATGAGCAGTTCTTC.